The following is a T cell receptor beta chain sequence with its context. Its target antigen remains unknown. No clone much larger than this one lies a single base away; base qualities are absent. The library came from the immunoSEQ multiplex PCR assay. In most patients, genomic DNA was isolated using the Qiagen DNeasy Blood and Tissue Kit and sent frozen to Adaptive Biotechnologies for TCR sequencing. For most patients, high-throughput TCR-beta CDR3 sequencing of genomic DNA was performed by Adaptive Biotechnologies. The paper's processing steps were these. TCR sequencing data were retrieved from Adaptive's ImmunoSEQ software for around 18 patients, whereas three other patients were processed with MiXCR and VDJtools. To correct CD4 versus CD8 sorting errors, any sequence found in both subsets at a frequency ratio below 5:1 was removed. Because the origin of CDR3 nucleotide sequences shared between donor and recipient could not be assigned, those sequences were removed. To be classed as alloreactive, a clone needed at least 2-fold expansion over unstimulated cells and a minimum CFSE-low frequency of 0.002% (template counts) or 0.001% (read counts). Clones detected in sequenced pre-transplant spleen, lymph node, or MLR CFSE-low populations of the donor or recipient were defined as mappable. Cumulative frequency of alloreactive clones was calculated as a percentage of all sequences weighted by copy number. In its TCRdb copy, this immuneACCESS table keeps in-frame sequences only and misses some clones. Where compared with another copy, unresolved V genes explain less than half of these, and the others have no known cause. Clone size and V and J calls were adopted from that table, with D and trimming inferred from the DNA. The sample contains some 83,000 clones, roughly 91% of them found a single time. The top ten clones comprise 0.09% to 0.1% of the sample.

This entry comes from a study of graft-versus-host responses after intestinal transplantation (dated by TCRdb to the early 2020s). Looking at the study overall: Multivisceral, liver-intestinal, or isolated intestinal transplants were received by the recipients. Every recipient was given anti-thymocyte globulin induction, followed by about three years of maintenance tacrolimus and steroids. After intestinal transplantation, graft-versus-host and host-versus-graft alloreactive T cell clones in the graft, circulation and bone marrow were tracked using bulk TCR-beta CDR3 sequencing. To identify alloreactive clones, pre-transplant mixed lymphocyte reaction products were sequenced and then compared with unstimulated pre-transplant donor and recipient T cells. Of the roughly 24 intestinal transplant recipients enrolled in the cohort, one of whom was a retransplant, 3 patients without pretransplant specimens were excluded. Donor T cell macrochimerism was defined as a peak of at least 4% donor T cells among recipient peripheral blood mononuclear cells. Instead of going to the commercial service, samples from a few later patients were sequenced in-house on an Illumina MiSeq and processed with MiXCR. On the study overall, not on this receptor specifically: In the allografts of patients with donor T cell macrochimerism, GvH to HvG T cell clonal ratios were high. Early after transplant, peak levels of circulating GvH clones were found to be associated with declines in HvG clones. GvH clones were detected in recipient bone marrow, and some appeared earlier in ileal mucosa or blood, consistent with an intestinal mucosal origin. The relatively low number and heterogeneity of intestinal transplant patients limited the conclusions.

This specimen's time point label, per the study, means: cells obtained before transplantation from donor or recipient. CD3+CD4+ and CD3+CD8+ populations were FACS-sorted from unstimulated pre-transplant donor and recipient cells taken from spleen or lymph nodes. Taken from the germline V gene, the CDR1 and CDR2 loops are SGHNT and YENEEA. CDR3 length: 13 amino acids, cysteine to phenylalanine. CDR3 DNA only is kept here, 39 bases in frame from base 1. V and J are truncated by 5 bases and 5 bases respectively, leaving an intervening sequence of 11 bases. This receptor was obtained from a human donor who received an intestinal transplant. This receptor chain uses TRBV11-3 and TRBJ2-3; D gene: possibly TRBD1, on 6 matching bases. The material sequenced was unstimulated CD4+ T cells sorted from spleen or lymph node cells, taken before intestinal transplant. The DNA sequence is TGTGCCAGCAGCCTGGAACAGGGAGATACGCAGTATTTT. Its translation is CASSLEQGDTQYF.